The entry below gives a single T cell receptor beta chain sequence along with its context. The antigen is undetermined. These data originate in a study of cytomegalovirus exposure and HLA in healthy donors. Study-wide results and caveats: Donors belonging to an Asian-associated ancestry cluster reportedly showed fewer N-insertions in productive TCRs than the 666-donor mean, according to what a later analysis found. More clonal expansion characterized HLA-associated TCR beta chains than equally common others in a later analysis. Rarity marked most TCR sequences, yet some public TCRs occurred in many donors.

Participants comprised healthy donors of bone marrow. The primer mix had 60 Vbeta and 13 Jbeta primers. Clones were sequenced by immunoSEQ multiplex PCR, and TCRdb holds only the in-frame ones, with some missing. This table holds under 150,000 clones, 73% found once. Trimming cost V 6 bases and J 9 bases; bases outside gene matches: 10. The CDR3 is 15 residues long. CDR1 and CDR2 from the germline V gene are SGHAT and FQNNGV. The source material was PBMCs. The receptor was isolated from a human donor in good health. This sequence joins TRBV11-2 and TRBJ2-5, with 13 positions matching TRBD2. The CDR3 reads CASSIPGLAGWAQYF. Here the CDR3 DNA reads TGTGCCAGCAGTATCCCGGGACTAGCGGGGTGGGCCCAGTACTTC.